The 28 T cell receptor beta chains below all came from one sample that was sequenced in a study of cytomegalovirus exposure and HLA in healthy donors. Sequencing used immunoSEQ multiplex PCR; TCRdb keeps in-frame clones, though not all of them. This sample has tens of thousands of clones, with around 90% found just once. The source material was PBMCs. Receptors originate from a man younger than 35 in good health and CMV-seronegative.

The CDR3 DNA is TGTGCCAGCAGCGTTCATTCCGAGCAGTACTTC. It codes for CASSVHSEQYF. This chain connects TRBV5-6 to TRBJ2-7; no clear D. CDR1 is SGHDT and CDR2 is YYEEEE in the germline V gene. The germline V and J ends were trimmed by 4 bases and 6 bases, with 8 bases remaining between them. The CDR3 length is 11 residues.

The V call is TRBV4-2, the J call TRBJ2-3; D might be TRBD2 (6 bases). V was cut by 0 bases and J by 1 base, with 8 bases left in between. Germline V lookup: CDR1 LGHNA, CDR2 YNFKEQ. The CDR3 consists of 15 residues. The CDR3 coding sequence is TGTGCCAGCAGCCAAGAAGGAGGGGGCACAGATACGCAGTATTTT. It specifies CASSQEGGGTDTQYF.

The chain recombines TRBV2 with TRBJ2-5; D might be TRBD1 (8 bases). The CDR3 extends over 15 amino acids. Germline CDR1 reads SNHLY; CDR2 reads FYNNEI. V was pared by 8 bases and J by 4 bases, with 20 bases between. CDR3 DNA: TGTGCCAGCGGGAGGGGACAGGTCCTCGGAGAGACCCAGTACTTC. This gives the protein CASGRGQVLGETQYF. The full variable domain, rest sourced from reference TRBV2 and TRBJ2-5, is EPEVTQTPSHQVTQMGQEVILRCVPISNHLYFYWYRQILGQKVEFLVSFYNNEISEKSEIFDDQFSVERPDGSNFTLKIRSTKLEDSAMYFCASGRGQVLGETQYFGPGTRLLVL.

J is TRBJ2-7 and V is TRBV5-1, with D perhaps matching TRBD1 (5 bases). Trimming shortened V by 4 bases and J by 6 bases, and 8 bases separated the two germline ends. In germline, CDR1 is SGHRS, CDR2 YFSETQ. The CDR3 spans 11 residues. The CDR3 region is CASSLDSEQYF. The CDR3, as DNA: TGCGCCAGCAGCCTCGACAGCGAGCAGTACTTC.

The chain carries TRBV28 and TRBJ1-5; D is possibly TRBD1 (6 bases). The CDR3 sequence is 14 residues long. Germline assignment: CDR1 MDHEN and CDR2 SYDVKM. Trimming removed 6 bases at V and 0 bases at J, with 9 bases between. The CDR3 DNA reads TGTGCCAGCAGGACAGGTTATAGCAATCAGCCCCAGCATTTT. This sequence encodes CASRTGYSNQPQHF.

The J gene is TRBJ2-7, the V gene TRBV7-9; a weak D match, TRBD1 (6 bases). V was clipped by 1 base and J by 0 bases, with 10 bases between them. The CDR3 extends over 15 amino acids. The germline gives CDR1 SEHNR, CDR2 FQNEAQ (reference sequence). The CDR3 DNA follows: TGTGCCAGCAGCTTAGGACAGGCGAGCTCCTACGAGCAGTACTTC. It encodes CASSLGQASSYEQYF.

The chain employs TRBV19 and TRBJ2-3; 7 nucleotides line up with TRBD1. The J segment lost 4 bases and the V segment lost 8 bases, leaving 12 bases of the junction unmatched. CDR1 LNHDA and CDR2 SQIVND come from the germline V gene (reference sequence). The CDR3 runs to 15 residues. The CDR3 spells CASDLGQRVPDTQYF. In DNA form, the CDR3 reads TGTGCCAGTGACTTGGGACAGCGAGTCCCAGATACGCAGTATTTT.

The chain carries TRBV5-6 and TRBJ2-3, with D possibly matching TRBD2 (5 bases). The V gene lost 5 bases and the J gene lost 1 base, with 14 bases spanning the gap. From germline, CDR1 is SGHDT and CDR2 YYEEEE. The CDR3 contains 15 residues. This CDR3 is CASSLPGSRTDTQYF. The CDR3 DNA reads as TGTGCCAGCAGTCTTCCGGGAAGTCGCACAGATACGCAGTATTTT.

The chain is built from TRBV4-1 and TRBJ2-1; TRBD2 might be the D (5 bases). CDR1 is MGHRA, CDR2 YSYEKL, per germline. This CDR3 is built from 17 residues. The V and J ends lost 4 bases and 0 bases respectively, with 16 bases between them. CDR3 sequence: CASSPVHSVRSYNEQFF. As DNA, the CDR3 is TGCGCCAGCAGCCCCGTCCATAGCGTTCGCTCCTACAATGAGCAGTTCTTC.

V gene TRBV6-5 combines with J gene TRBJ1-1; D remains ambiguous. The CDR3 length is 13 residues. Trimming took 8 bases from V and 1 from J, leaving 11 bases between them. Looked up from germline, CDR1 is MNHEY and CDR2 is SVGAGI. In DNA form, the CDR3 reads TGTGCCAGCTACCGTAACAGGAACACTGAAGCTTTCTTT. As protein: CASYRNRNTEAFF.

CDR3 in amino acids: CASSTAGTSGDTQYF. The CDR3 DNA follows: TGCGCCAGCAGCACCGCCGGGACTAGCGGAGATACGCAGTATTTT. The genes are TRBV5-1 and TRBJ2-3, with 11 nucleotides matching TRBD2. This CDR3 region has 15 residues. CDR1 is SGHRS and CDR2 is YFSETQ in the germline V gene. V trimming: 4 bases; J trimming: 5 bases; junction bases outside the gene matches: 6.

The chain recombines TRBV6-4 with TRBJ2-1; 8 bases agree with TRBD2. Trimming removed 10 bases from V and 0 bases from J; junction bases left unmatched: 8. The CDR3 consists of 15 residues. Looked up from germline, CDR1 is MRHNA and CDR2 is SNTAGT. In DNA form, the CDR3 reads TGTGCCACTTCACCCAGCGGGGGCTCCTACAATGAGCAGTTCTTC. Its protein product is CATSPSGGSYNEQFF.

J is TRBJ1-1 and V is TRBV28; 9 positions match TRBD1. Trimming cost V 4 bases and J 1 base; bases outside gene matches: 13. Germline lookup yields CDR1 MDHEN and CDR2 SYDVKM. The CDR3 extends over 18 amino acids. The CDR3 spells CASSSVPGQGPANTEAFF. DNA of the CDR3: TGTGCCAGCAGTTCTGTCCCGGGACAGGGACCGGCGAACACTGAAGCTTTCTTT.

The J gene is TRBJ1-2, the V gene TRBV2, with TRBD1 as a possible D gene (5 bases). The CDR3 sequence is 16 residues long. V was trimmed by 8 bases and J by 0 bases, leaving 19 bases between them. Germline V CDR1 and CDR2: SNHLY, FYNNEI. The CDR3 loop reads CASGGHPLDANYGYTF. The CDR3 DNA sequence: TGTGCCAGCGGCGGACATCCCTTGGACGCTAACTATGGCTACACCTTC.

The CDR3 reads CASSRLAGEGEQYF. For the CDR3, the DNA is TGTGCCAGTAGCCGACTAGCGGGAGAGGGGGAGCAGTACTTC. The chain combines TRBV19 with TRBJ2-7; 12 positions agree with TRBD2. The germline V gene has CDR1 LNHDA and CDR2 SQIVND (reference sequence). This CDR3 contains 14 residues. J lost 7 bases, V lost 6 bases, and 7 bases had no gene match.

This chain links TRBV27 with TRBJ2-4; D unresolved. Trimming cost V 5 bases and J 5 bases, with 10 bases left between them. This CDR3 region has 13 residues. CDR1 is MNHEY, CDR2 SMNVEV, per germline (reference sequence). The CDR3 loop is CASSARSENIQYF. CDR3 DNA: TGTGCCAGCAGTGCGCGGTCCGAAAACATTCAGTACTTC.

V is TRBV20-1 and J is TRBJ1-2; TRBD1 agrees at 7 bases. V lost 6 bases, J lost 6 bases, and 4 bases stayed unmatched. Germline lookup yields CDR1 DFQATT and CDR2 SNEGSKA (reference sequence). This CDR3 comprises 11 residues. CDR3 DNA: TGCAGTGCGAACAGGGGCAATGGCTACACCTTC. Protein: CSANRGNGYTF.

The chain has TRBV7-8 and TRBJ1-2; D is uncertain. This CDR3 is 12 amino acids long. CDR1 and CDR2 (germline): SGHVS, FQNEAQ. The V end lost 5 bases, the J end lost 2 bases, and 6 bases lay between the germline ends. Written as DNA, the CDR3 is TGTGCCAGCAGCCCTTTAAACTATGGCTACACCTTC. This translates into CASSPLNYGYTF.

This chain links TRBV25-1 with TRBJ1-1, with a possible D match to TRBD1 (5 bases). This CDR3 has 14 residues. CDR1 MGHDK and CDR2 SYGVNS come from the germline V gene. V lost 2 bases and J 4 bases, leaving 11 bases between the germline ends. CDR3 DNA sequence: TGTGCCAGCAGTGAACGGGCAGGGTTCACTGAAGCTTTCTTT. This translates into CASSERAGFTEAFF.

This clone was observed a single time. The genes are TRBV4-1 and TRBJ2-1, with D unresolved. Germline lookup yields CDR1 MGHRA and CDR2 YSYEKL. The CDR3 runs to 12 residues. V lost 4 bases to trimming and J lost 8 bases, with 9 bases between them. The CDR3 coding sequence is TGCGCCAGCAGCCCCAGTTTGCATGAGCAGTTCTTC. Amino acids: CASSPSLHEQFF.

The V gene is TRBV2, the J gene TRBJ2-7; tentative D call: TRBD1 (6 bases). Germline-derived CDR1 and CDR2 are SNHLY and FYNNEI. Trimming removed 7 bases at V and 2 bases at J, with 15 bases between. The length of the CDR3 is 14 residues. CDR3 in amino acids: CASNRDGTAYEQYF. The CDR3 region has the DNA TGTGCCAGCAACAGGGACGGGACGGCCTACGAGCAGTACTTC.

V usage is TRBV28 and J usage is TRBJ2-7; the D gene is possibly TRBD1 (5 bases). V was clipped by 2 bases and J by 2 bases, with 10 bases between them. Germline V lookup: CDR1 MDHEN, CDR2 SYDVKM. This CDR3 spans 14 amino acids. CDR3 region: CASSLTQGTYEQYF. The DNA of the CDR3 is TGTGCCAGCAGTTTAACCCAGGGTACCTACGAGCAGTACTTC. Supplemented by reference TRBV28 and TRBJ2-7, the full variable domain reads DVKVTQSSRYLVKRTGEKVFLECVQDMDHENMFWYRQDPGLGLRLIYFSYDVKMKEKGDIPEGYSVSREKKERFSLILESASTNQTSMYLCASSLTQGTYEQYFGPGTRLTVT.

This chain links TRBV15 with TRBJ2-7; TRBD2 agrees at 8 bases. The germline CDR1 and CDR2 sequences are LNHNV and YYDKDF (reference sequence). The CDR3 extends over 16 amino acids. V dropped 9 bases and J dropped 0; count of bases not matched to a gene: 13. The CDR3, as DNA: TGTGCCACTTCAAAGGACCGGACTAGCTTCTCCTACGAGCAGTACTTC. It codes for CATSKDRTSFSYEQYF.

The CDR3 protein is CASSEALPGVETQYF. The CDR3 DNA sequence: TGTGCCAGCAGTGAAGCGCTCCCAGGGGTAGAGACCCAGTACTTC. This chain connects TRBV2 to TRBJ2-5; D is perhaps TRBD1 (6 bases). The V gene lost 0 bases and the J gene lost 4 bases, with 12 bases spanning the gap. Looked up from germline, CDR1 is SNHLY and CDR2 is FYNNEI. CDR3 length: 15 residues.

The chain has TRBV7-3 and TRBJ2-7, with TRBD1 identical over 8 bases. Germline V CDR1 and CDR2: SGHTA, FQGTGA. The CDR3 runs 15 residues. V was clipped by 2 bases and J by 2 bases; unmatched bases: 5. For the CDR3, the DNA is TGTGCCAGCAGCTTAGACGGGACAGGACCCTACGAGCAGTACTTC. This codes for CASSLDGTGPYEQYF. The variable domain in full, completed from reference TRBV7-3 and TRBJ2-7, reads GAGVSQTPSNKVTEKGKYVELRCDPISGHTALYWYRQSLGQGPEFLIYFQGTGAADDSGLPNDRFFAVRPEGSVSTLKIQRTERGDSAVYLCASSLDGTGPYEQYFGPGTRLTVT.

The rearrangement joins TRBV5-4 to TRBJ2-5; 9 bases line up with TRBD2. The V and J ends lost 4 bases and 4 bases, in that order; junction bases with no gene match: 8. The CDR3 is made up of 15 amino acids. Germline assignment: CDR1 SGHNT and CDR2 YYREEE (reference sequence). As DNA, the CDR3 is TGTGCCAGCAGCGGCGGGACTAGCAGGGGAGAGACCCAGTACTTC. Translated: CASSGGTSRGETQYF. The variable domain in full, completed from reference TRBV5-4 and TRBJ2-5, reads ETGVTQSPTHLIKTRGQQVTLRCSSQSGHNTVSWYQQALGQGPQFIFQYYREEENGRGNFPPRFSGLQFPNYSSELNVNALELDDSALYLCASSGGTSRGETQYFGPGTRLLVL.

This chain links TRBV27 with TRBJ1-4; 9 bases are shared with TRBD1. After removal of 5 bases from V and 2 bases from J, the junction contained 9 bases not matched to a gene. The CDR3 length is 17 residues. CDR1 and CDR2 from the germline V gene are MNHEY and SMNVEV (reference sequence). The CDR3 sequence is CASSDRTGARTNEKLFF. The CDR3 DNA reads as TGTGCCAGCAGTGATCGGACAGGGGCGCGGACTAATGAAAAACTGTTTTTT.

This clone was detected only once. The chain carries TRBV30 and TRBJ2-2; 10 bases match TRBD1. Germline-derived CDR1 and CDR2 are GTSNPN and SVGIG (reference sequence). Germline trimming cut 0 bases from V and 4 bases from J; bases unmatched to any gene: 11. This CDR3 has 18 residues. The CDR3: CAWSVLVGDRGITGELFF. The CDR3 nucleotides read TGTGCCTGGAGTGTATTAGTGGGGGACAGGGGTATCACCGGGGAGCTGTTTTTT.